The entry that follows covers one T cell receptor beta chain sequence. Its target is not known. The sample originates from a study of shared clonotypes between healthy human individuals. Study-wide context: Ranging from 18 to 49 in age, donors were two women and a few men. The study's findings and limits: Non-shared clonotypes displayed generation probabilities falling below those of clonotypes present in all four donors. Generally, naive subsets (rather than memory subsets) showed larger estimated richness.

Here immunoSEQ multiplex PCR was the method, and the copy in TCRdb shows in-frame clones only, minus some. The data contain more than 200,000 clones, 50% to 75% of them singletons. Negatively enriched CD4+ T cells were divided by CD45RA into naive and memory. This receptor was taken from a man aged 25 to 40 in good health. Sequencing was done on a sample of memory CD4+ T cells sorted from blood. The subset is: CD45RA-negative fraction.

CDR3 region: CASSLGTSGREQYF. CDR3 nucleotides: TGCGCCAGCAGCTTAGGGACTAGCGGGCGCGAGCAGTACTTC. The rearrangement links TRBV5-1 to TRBJ2-7, with 12 nucleotides matching TRBD2. The CDR3 has 14 residues. V lost 2 bases to trimming and J lost 6 bases; unmatched junction nucleotides: 3. CDR1 is SGHRS, CDR2 YFSETQ, per germline.